This is a list of T cell receptor beta chains from one sample in a study of shared clonotypes between healthy human individuals. Here immunoSEQ multiplex PCR was the method, and the copy in TCRdb shows in-frame clones only, minus some. The sample holds 780,000 or so clones, approximately 72% seen once. Sequencing used memory CD4+ T cells sorted from blood. These receptors originate from a woman in her twenties or thirties in good health. The CDR3 runs from the conserved cysteine through the conserved F or W. D genes are given only for firm matches.

d_call v_call cdr3_aa
TRBD2 TRBV23-1 CATPGRPIEQYF
TRBD1 TRBV27 CASGSRDRRAYEQYF
. TRBV19 CASSIEGNYGYTF
. TRBV6-1 CASSVGSANEKLFF
. TRBV5-1 CASSLGQAGTDTQYF
. TRBV2 CASSEGGVGIGELFF
TRBD2 TRBV27 CASSTVWRGASYEQYF
. TRBV28 CASSLLAGRNQPQHF
. TRBV28 CASSPYPQGANQPQHF
. TRBV11-2 CASSNAQYTGELFF
. TRBV7-9 CASSLVHNYGEQFF
TRBD1 TRBV2 CASRDRVSTDTQYF
. TRBV29-1 CSVAGDTDTQYF
. TRBV18 CASSLDIAYEQYF
TRBD2 TRBV18 CASSPRTAGTTNNEQFF
. TRBV7-9 CASINPGLWTGELFF
. TRBV28 CASSLFLDNNQPQHF
. TRBV11-2 CASSFGSDSNYGYTF
. TRBV10-2 CASSDPGAPSYEQYF
. TRBV7-6 CASSLDAAGGAQFF
. TRBV5-4 CASSPATGQETQYF
. TRBV10-3 CAISRTTNTGELFF
. TRBV6-5 CASEANTEAFF
TRBD2 TRBV29-1 CSVESPREADTQYF
. TRBV6-1 CASSAQISYEQYF